Listed below are T cell receptor beta chains from one sample, sequenced in a study of T cells in Graves' hyperthyroidism and ophthalmopathy. One entry per CDR3 protein, called by TCRdb with MiXCR from the multiplex PCR reads. Of over 350,000 distinct CDR3 sequences listed, about 14% are singletons. Sequenced: blood. The receptor set was obtained from a middle-aged man with Graves' ophthalmopathy. Both conserved end residues are trimmed from each CDR3.

V: TRBV4-2; J: TRBJ2-5; CDR3: ASSQRQYQETQY
V: TRBV6-5; J: TRBJ1-1; CDR3: ASSYGGVGMNTEAF
V: TRBV19; J: TRBJ2-1; CDR3: ASSMTSRHNEQF
V: TRBV11-1; J: TRBJ2-1; CDR3: ASSWVPGQGLQRGPLNEQF
V: TRBV3-1; J: TRBJ1-5; CDR3: ASSPRVGGVSNQPQH
V: TRBV2; J: TRBJ2-2; CDR3: ASRPTLGRRANTGELF
V: TRBV12-3/TRBV12-4; J: TRBJ2-7; CDR3: ASSRTGTIYEQY
V: TRBV6-5; J: TRBJ1-2; CDR3: ASSKTVGGGYT
V: TRBV20-1; J: TRBJ2-2; CDR3: SATKPGFPPGELF
V: TRBV20-1; J: TRBJ2-7; CDR3: SARDQRTGDNEQY
V: TRBV20-1; J: TRBJ2-3; CDR3: SAEAPTIDTQY
V: TRBV7-9; J: TRBJ2-3; CDR3: ASSLGNWVDSTDTQY
V: TRBV19; J: TRBJ1-5; CDR3: ASNQYKGENQPQH
V: TRBV7-9; J: TRBJ2-7; CDR3: ASSLADGIQSYEQY